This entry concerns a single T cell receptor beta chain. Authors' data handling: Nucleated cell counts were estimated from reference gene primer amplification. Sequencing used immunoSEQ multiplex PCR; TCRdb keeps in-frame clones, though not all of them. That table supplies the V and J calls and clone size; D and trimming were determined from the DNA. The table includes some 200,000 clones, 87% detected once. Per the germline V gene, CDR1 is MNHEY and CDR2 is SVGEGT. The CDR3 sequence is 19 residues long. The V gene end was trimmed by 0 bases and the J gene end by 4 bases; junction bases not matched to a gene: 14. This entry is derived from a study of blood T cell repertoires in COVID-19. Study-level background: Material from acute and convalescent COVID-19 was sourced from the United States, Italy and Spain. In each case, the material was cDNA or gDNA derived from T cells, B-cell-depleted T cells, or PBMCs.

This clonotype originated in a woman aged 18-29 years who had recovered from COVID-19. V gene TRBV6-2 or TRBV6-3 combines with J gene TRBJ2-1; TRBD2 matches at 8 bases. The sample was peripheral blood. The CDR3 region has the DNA TGTGCCAGCAGTTACTCGGGGGGTCGGCTAGCGGGCGTTTACAATGAGCAGTTCTTC. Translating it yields CASSYSGGRLAGVYNEQFF.